This entry lists 7 T cell receptor beta chains sequenced from one sample in a study of T-cell reconstitution after alpha-beta-depleted transplantation in children. A library of TCRbeta sequences, prepared with unique molecular identifiers, was generated. TCRdb recomputed calls from the PCR reads with MiXCR, one row per CDR3 protein. The sample carries 780,000 or so distinct CDR3 sequences, under 20% recorded once. Sequencing used PBMCs, mostly from graft donor cells, obtained 360 days after TCRalphabeta/CD19-depleted stem cell transplant. These receptors were obtained from a male patient younger than 18 who had a stem cell transplant for acute lymphoblastic leukemia, so the T cells may come from the graft donor.

Many counts were recorded for this clonotype. The chain uses TRBV12-3 or TRBV12-4 and TRBJ2-2; D might be TRBD1 or TRBD2, each matching 5 bases. Trimming pared 8 bases from V and 4 bases from J, leaving 14 bases between. CDR3 length: 14 amino acids. In DNA form, the CDR3 reads TGTGCCAGCGTACCCGGGGCTATCACCGGGGAGCTGTTTTTT. As protein: CASVPGAITGELFF.

This rearrangement joins TRBV19 to TRBJ2-1; 8 nucleotides agree with TRBD1. The CDR3 covers 15 residues. The V and J ends lost 8 bases and 1 base, in that order; junction bases with no gene match: 7. From germline, CDR1 is LNHDA and CDR2 SQIVND (reference sequence). The CDR3 sequence: CASAKQGASYNEQFF. CDR3 sequence (DNA): TGTGCCAGTGCGAAGCAGGGGGCGTCCTACAATGAGCAGTTCTTC.

The sample holds a few counts of this clonotype. The chain has TRBV20-1 and TRBJ2-6; tentatively, D is TRBD2 (5 bases). This CDR3 has 18 amino acids. V lost 2 bases to trimming and J lost 1 base, with 18 bases between them. Germline V gene data show CDR1 as DFQATT and CDR2 as SNEGSKA (reference sequence). CDR3 protein: CSARSPLRRRSGANVLTF. The CDR3 nucleotides are TGCAGTGCTAGATCCCCACTACGAAGGAGGTCTGGGGCCAACGTCCTGACTTTC.

This clonotype was seen only a few times. The rearrangement links TRBV5-1 to TRBJ2-3; D gene ambiguous. This CDR3 region has 16 residues. Trimming stripped 0 bases from V and 0 bases from J, with 11 bases between. The germline V gene has CDR1 SGHRS and CDR2 YFSETQ. CDR3 residues: CASSLDPGTSTDTQYF. CDR3 DNA: TGCGCCAGCAGCTTGGACCCGGGCACGAGCACAGATACGCAGTATTTT.

This clonotype was seen ten or more times. The CDR3 reads CSATSSNQPQHF. The CDR3 DNA reads TGCAGCGCAACAAGTAGCAATCAGCCCCAGCATTTT. This chain uses TRBV29-1 with TRBJ1-5; unclear D gene. Germline CDR1 reads SQVTM; CDR2 reads ANQGSEA. CDR3 length: 12 residues. V was clipped by 7 bases and J by 0 bases, with 7 bases between them.

This chain uses TRBV12-3 or TRBV12-4 with TRBJ1-5, with unresolved D. Between the trimmed V and J ends, which lost 7 bases and 5 bases, there was a span of 9 bases. CDR3 length equals 12 residues. The CDR3 region is CASTQMDQPQHF. CDR3 nucleotide sequence: TGTGCCAGCACCCAGATGGATCAGCCCCAGCATTTT.

J is TRBJ2-3 and V is TRBV5-1, with TRBD1 matching over 7 bases. V trimming: 1 base; J trimming: 8 bases; junction bases outside the gene matches: 13. CDR1 SGHRS and CDR2 YFSETQ come from the germline V gene. CDR3 length: 16 residues. CDR3 in amino acids: CASSLKSTRGLSTQYF. For the CDR3, the DNA is TGCGCCAGCAGCTTGAAGTCCACCAGGGGGTTAAGTACGCAGTATTTT. The complete variable domain, with remaining parts taken from reference TRBV5-1 and TRBJ2-3, reads KAGVTQTPRYLIKTRGQQVTLSCSPISGHRSVSWYQQTPGQGLQFLFEYFSETQRNKGNFPGRFSGRQFSNSRSEMNVSTLELGDSALYLCASSLKSTRGLSTQYFGPGTRLTVL.